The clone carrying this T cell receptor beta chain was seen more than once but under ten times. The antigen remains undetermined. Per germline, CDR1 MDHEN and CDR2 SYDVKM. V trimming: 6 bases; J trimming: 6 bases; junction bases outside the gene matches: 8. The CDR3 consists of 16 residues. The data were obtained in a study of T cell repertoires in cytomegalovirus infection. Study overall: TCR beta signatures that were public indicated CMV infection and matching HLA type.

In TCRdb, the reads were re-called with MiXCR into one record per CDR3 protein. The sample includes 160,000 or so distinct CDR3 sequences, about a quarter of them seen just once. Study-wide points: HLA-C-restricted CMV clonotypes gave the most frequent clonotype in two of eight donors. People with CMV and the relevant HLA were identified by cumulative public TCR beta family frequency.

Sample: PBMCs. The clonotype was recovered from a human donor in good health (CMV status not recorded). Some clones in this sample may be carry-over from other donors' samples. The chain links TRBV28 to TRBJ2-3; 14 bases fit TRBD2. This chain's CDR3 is CASSFGTSGGRDTQYF. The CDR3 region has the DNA TGTGCCAGCAGCTTCGGGACTAGCGGGGGCAGGGATACGCAGTATTTT. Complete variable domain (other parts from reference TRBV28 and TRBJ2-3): DVKVTQSSRYLVKRTGEKVFLECVQDMDHENMFWYRQDPGLGLRLIYFSYDVKMKEKGDIPEGYSVSREKKERFSLILESASTNQTSMYLCASSFGTSGGRDTQYFGPGTRLTVL.